What follows are 6 T cell receptor beta chains derived from one specimen sequenced in a study of blood T cell repertoires in COVID-19. The assay was immunoSEQ multiplex PCR, and TCRdb's table has in-frame clones only and misses some. Of approximately 340,000 clones listed, about nine tenths are singletons. The sample consisted of PBMCs or T cells enriched from blood (not recorded which). The origin of the receptors is a woman aged 40-49 years who had been exposed to COVID-19.

The rearrangement uses TRBV2 and TRBJ1-2; tentative D call: TRBD1 (6 bases). Trimming removed 4 bases at V and 4 bases at J, with 13 bases between. The CDR3 is made up of 14 amino acids. Germline CDR1 SNHLY, CDR2 FYNNEI. CDR3 DNA sequence: TGTGCCAGCAGTGGAGGGGGGGCTGGCTATGGCTACACCTTC. Translating it yields CASSGGGAGYGYTF.

This chain links TRBV3-1 (or the pseudogene TRBV3-2) with TRBJ1-1, with D possibly being TRBD1 (5 bases). Between the trimmed V and J ends, which lost 0 bases and 0 bases, there was a span of 14 bases. Germline CDR1 LGHDT, CDR2 YNNKEL (reference sequence). This CDR3 contains 17 residues. CDR3 in amino acids: CASSQDPVGQLNTEAFF. For the CDR3, the DNA is TGTGCCAGCAGCCAAGATCCCGTGGGGCAGTTGAACACTGAAGCTTTCTTT.

The CDR3 is CASSTDGQGHNEQFF. The DNA for the CDR3 is TGCGCCAGCAGCACGGATGGACAGGGCCACAATGAGCAGTTCTTC. The genes are TRBV5-1 and TRBJ2-1; TRBD1 matches at 8 bases. CDR1 and CDR2 from the germline V gene are SGHRS and YFSETQ. Unmatched junction bases numbered 8, after V lost 4 bases and J lost 5 bases. The CDR3 spans 15 residues.

V is TRBV7-9 and J is TRBJ2-7; 8 positions agree with TRBD1. Trimming took 5 bases from V and 5 from J; bases not matched to a gene: 8. There are 14 residues in the CDR3. Germline-derived CDR1 and CDR2 are SEHNR and FQNEAQ (reference sequence). The CDR3 spells CASSPGQGIHEQYF. CDR3 nucleotide sequence: TGTGCCAGCAGCCCAGGACAGGGTATACACGAGCAGTACTTC.

The gene calls are TRBV19 and TRBJ1-2; TRBD1 matches 8 bases. The V gene end was trimmed by 6 bases and the J gene end by 3 bases; junction bases not matched to a gene: 6. CDR1 LNHDA and CDR2 SQIVND come from the germline V gene (reference sequence). This CDR3 has 14 amino acids. Written as DNA, the CDR3 is TGTGCCAGTAGAAACAGGGGGGCGGACTATGGCTACACCTTC. This sequence encodes CASRNRGADYGYTF.

This sequence joins TRBV5-8 and TRBJ1-2, with 8 bases matching TRBD1. This CDR3 spans 18 amino acids. Germline CDR1 SGHTS, CDR2 YDEGEE. The V segment lost 0 bases and the J segment 4 bases; nucleotides outside the gene matches: 14. CDR3 sequence (DNA): TGTGCCAGCAGCTTGGACCCCCGCGGCAGGGGGCTTAGCTATGGCTACACCTTC. This sequence encodes CASSLDPRGRGLSYGYTF.